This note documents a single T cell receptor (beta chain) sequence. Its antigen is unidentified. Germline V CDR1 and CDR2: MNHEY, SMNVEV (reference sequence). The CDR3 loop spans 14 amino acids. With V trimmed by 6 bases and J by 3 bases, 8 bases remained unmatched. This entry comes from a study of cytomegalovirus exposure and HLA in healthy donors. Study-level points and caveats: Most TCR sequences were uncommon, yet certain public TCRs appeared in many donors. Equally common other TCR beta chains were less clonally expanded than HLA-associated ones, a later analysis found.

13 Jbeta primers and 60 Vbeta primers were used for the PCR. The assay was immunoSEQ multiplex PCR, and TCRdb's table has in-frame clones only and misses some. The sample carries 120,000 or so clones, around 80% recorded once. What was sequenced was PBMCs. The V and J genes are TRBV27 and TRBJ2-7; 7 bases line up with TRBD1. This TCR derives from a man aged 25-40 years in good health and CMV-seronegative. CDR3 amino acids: CASSWTGIFYEQYF. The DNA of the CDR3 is TGTGCCAGCAGCTGGACAGGAATTTTCTACGAGCAGTACTTC.